Listed below are T cell receptor beta chains from one sample, sequenced in a study of T cell responses to AZD1222 COVID-19 vaccine. Sequencing was performed with immunoSEQ multiplex PCR; in TCRdb, only in-frame clones are kept and a portion is missing. The sample shows about 140,000 clones, 85% to 95% of them seen only once. Sequenced here: peripheral blood, sampled 28 days after the second AZD1222 dose. All receptors come from an adult who received the AZD1222 COVID-19 vaccine. The conserved cysteine and the conserved F or W are not part of the CDR3 here. A row's size may be missing; if present it is once, few, many or a size class.

abundance | v_gene | CDR3aa
- | TRBV6-5 | ASSYSEGPSGNTIY
- | TRBV7-9 | ASSPPTPGNTEAF
- | TRBV6-5 | ASLGTGKPAF
- | TRBV5-6 | ASSLGYRGRTDTEAF
- | TRBV2 | ASSEDRSYYGYT
- | TRBV10-3 | AISTGQGAQGTEAF
once | TRBV9 | ASSVQGYGYT
- | TRBV5-1 | ASSFVQEGLGTQY
- | TRBV18 | ASSPPTTGELF
- | TRBV10-3 | AIIPSLGLNYEQY
- | TRBV7-9 | ASSLRGEHSSGNTIY